The next 18 T cell receptor beta chains were all read from a single sample in a study of breast tumors, draining lymph nodes, adjacent tissues. Each CDR3 protein gets one entry after TCRdb re-called the multiplex PCR reads with MiXCR. This table holds approximately 130,000 distinct CDR3 sequences, around 20% found once. Breast cancer patients provided tissue from their axillary draining lymph nodes. Sequencing input: axillary lymph node tissue. The receptors here all came from a female donor with breast cancer. Some clones in this sample may be carry-over from other donors' samples.

Comments on this clonotype: A much larger clone sits a single nucleotide away, making a read error possible. The CDR3 end shows no conserved phenylalanine or tryptophan, and so a read error is likely. The genes are TRBV24-1 and TRBJ1-5; D call uncertain. The CDR3 length is 13 residues. V lost 7 bases and J lost 2, with 8 bases in between. Germline V lookup: CDR1 KGHDR, CDR2 SFDVKD. CDR3 coding DNA: TGTGCCACCAGAGAGGCCGGCAATCAGCCCCAGCATCTT. Amino acid sequence: CATREAGNQPQHL.

This clonotype has a count of ten or more. The chain has TRBV5-1 and TRBJ2-5; 14 nucleotides align to TRBD2. Germline CDR1 and CDR2: SGHRS and YFSETQ. V was pared by 3 bases and J by 5 bases, with 6 bases of the junction left unmatched. The CDR3 has 16 residues. The chain's CDR3 is CASSSRLAGGRETQYF. CDR3 coding DNA: TGCGCCAGCAGCTCCCGACTAGCGGGAGGGCGGGAGACCCAGTACTTC.

This clonotype was observed at least ten times. The chain joins TRBV2 to TRBJ1-5, with D unclear. V was pared by 5 bases and J by 2 bases, with 4 bases between. The germline V gene has CDR1 SNHLY and CDR2 FYNNEI. This CDR3 has 12 residues. CDR3 nucleotides: TGTGCCAGCAGTAGGGGCAATCAGCCCCAGCATTTT. Protein: CASSRGNQPQHF.

With regard to this clonotype: A read error is possible here, since a much larger clone lies one base away. CDR3 protein: CASSVEGIDYNERFF. The CDR3 DNA reads as TGTGCCAGCAGCGTAGAGGGAATCGACTACAATGAGCGGTTCTTC. The chain employs TRBV9 and TRBJ2-1; a weak D match, TRBD2 (5 bases). The CDR3 is 15 amino acids. Germline-derived CDR1 and CDR2 are SGDLS and YYNGEE. The whole variable domain, remainder taken from reference TRBV9 and TRBJ2-1, is DSGVTQTPKHLITATGQRVTLRCSPRSGDLSVYWYQQSLDQGLQFLIQYYNGEERAKGNILERFSAQQFPDLHSELNLSSLELGDSALYFCASSVEGIDYNERFFGPGTRLTVL.

At least ten counts were recorded for this clonotype. CDR3 DNA: TGTGCCATCAGTGAGCGGGAGGCCACAGATACGCAGTATTTT. Amino acid sequence: CAISEREATDTQYF. The V call is TRBV10-3, the J call TRBJ2-3; 7 bases line up with TRBD2. This CDR3 has 14 amino acids. CDR1 is ENHRY, CDR2 SYGVKD, per germline. Unmatched junction bases numbered 1, after V lost 2 bases and J lost 2 bases.

This clonotype was counted ten times or more. The V and J genes are TRBV27 and TRBJ2-3; D not resolved. Trimming stripped 8 bases from V and 2 bases from J, with 14 bases between. CDR3 length equals 14 residues. Germline CDR1 and CDR2: MNHEY and SMNVEV (reference sequence). This chain's CDR3 is CASVGPRPTDTQYF. As DNA, the CDR3 is TGTGCCAGCGTTGGGCCCAGGCCCACAGATACGCAGTATTTT.

Many counts were recorded for this clonotype. The chain joins TRBV20-1 to TRBJ2-6; no definite D call. CDR1 is DFQATT, CDR2 SNEGSKA, per germline (reference sequence). This CDR3 comprises 13 residues. V was clipped by 6 bases and J by 0 bases, with 6 bases between them. Here the CDR3 reads CSARISGANVLTF. Here the CDR3 DNA reads TGCAGTGCCCGGATCTCTGGGGCCAACGTCCTGACTTTC.

This clonotype was recorded a few times. A read error is possible here, since a much larger clone lies one base away. The J gene is TRBJ2-7, the V gene TRBV20-1, with 7 nucleotides matching TRBD2. The germline gives CDR1 DFQATT, CDR2 SNEGSKA (reference sequence). The length of the CDR3 is 13 residues. CDR3 DNA: TGCAGGGCCGGGGCTAGCGGCTCCTACGAGCAGTACTTC. As protein: CRAGASGSYEQYF.

The chain carries TRBV27 and TRBJ2-7; D may be TRBD1 or TRBD2 (5 bases each). Trimming shortened V by 3 bases and J by 3 bases, and 21 bases separated the two germline ends. In germline, CDR1 is MNHEY, CDR2 SMNVEV (reference sequence). The CDR3 is 17 amino acids. The CDR3 nucleotides read TGTGCCAGCAGTTTCCGCATGGGGCCGGGGTCAATCTACGAGCAGTACTTC. Protein product: CASSFRMGPGSIYEQYF.

This clonotype was recorded at least ten times. The chain is built from TRBV5-1 and TRBJ2-6, with TRBD2 as a possible D gene (6 bases). Germline assignment: CDR1 SGHRS and CDR2 YFSETQ. Trimming removed 0 bases from V and 1 base from J, with 8 bases in between. The CDR3 consists of 16 residues. This CDR3 is CASSLESGSGANVLTF. For the CDR3, the DNA is TGCGCCAGCAGCTTGGAAAGCGGGTCTGGGGCCAACGTCCTGACTTTC.

This clonotype was detected many times. The genes are TRBV7-9 and TRBJ2-1; unclear D gene. Germline V CDR1 and CDR2: SEHNR, FQNEAQ (reference sequence). The CDR3 has 13 amino acids. V lost 5 bases and J lost 7, with 12 bases in between. The CDR3 sequence is CASSQKYRNEQFF. The CDR3 DNA sequence: TGTGCCAGCAGCCAGAAGTACCGTAATGAGCAGTTCTTC.

This clonotype was detected many times. This chain connects TRBV15 to TRBJ1-2; D not certain. V was clipped by 1 base and J by 2 bases, with 5 bases between them. CDR1 is LNHNV and CDR2 is YYDKDF in the germline V gene (reference sequence). This CDR3 region has 13 residues. The DNA for the CDR3 is TGTGCCACCAGCAGAGGGCAGAACTATGGCTACACCTTC. Translating it yields CATSRGQNYGYTF.

This clonotype was seen many times. The genes are TRBV27 and TRBJ2-3; TRBD2 matches 9 bases. The CDR3 is made up of 15 amino acids. The V and J ends lost 2 bases and 4 bases, in that order; junction bases with no gene match: 4. Germline CDR1 and CDR2: MNHEY and SMNVEV (reference sequence). Here the CDR3 reads CASSLRGLAADTQYF. The DNA of the CDR3 is TGTGCCAGCAGTTTACGGGGACTAGCTGCAGATACGCAGTATTTT.

In the case of this clonotype: A much larger clone differs from this one at a single base, so this may be a read error. Since the CDR3 does not end with the conserved phenylalanine or tryptophan, this likely comes from a read error. The rearrangement joins TRBV10-3 to TRBJ2-2, with D maybe TRBD1 (5 bases). V was pared by 3 bases and J by 3 bases, with 11 bases between. The CDR3 runs 15 residues. CDR1 is ENHRY, CDR2 SYGVKD, per germline. CDR3 nucleotides: TGTGCCATCAGTGAATCAGGGATGGACACCGGGGAGCTGTTTTTA. Its protein product is CAISESGMDTGELFL.

This clonotype was recorded many times. The gene calls are TRBV30 and TRBJ1-2; TRBD1 is a possible D gene (6 bases). The germline CDR1 and CDR2 sequences are GTSNPN and SVGIG (reference sequence). With 4 bases removed from V and 2 bases from J, the gap between germline ends came to 11 bases. The CDR3 extends over 13 amino acids. The CDR3 region has the DNA TGTGCCTGGATGATTACAGGGAACTATGGCTACACCTTC. Translation gives CAWMITGNYGYTF.

Regarding this clonotype: One base away lies a much larger clone, so this may be a sequencing read error. CDR3 amino acids: CATSGDPGTEETQYF. CDR3 in DNA: TGTGCCACCAGCGGAGATCCCGGGACCGAAGAGACCCAGTACTTC. The chain combines TRBV15 with TRBJ2-5; TRBD1 or TRBD2 may be the D gene (5 bases each). In germline, CDR1 is LNHNV, CDR2 YYDKDF (reference sequence). The CDR3 length is 15 residues.

This clonotype was seen repeatedly, ten times or more. The chain has TRBV11-2 and TRBJ2-7; D call uncertain. The CDR3 is 15 residues long. CDR1 and CDR2 (germline): SGHAT, FQNNGV. V was trimmed by 3 bases and J by 3 bases, leaving 15 bases between them. Here the CDR3 reads CASSFSWPENYEQYF. DNA for the CDR3: TGTGCCAGCAGCTTCAGTTGGCCCGAAAACTACGAGCAGTACTTC.

The V and J genes are TRBV28 and TRBJ2-5; D unresolved. Looked up from germline, CDR1 is MDHEN and CDR2 is SYDVKM. The V end lost 4 bases, the J end lost 5 bases, and 8 bases lay between the germline ends. The CDR3 is 12 residues long. This chain's CDR3 is CASSSSLETQYF. The CDR3 nucleotides read TGTGCCAGCAGTTCCTCACTTGAGACCCAGTACTTC.